The table lists the clone carrying this T cell receptor (beta chain) with a few counts. The antigen remains unidentified. The CDR3 spans 16 residues. Trimming cost V 1 base and J 1 base, with 11 bases left between them. This sample stems from a study of T-cell memory formation after mild COVID-19. Study-wide results and caveats: Prior to infection, memory already included some responding clones, suggesting cross-reactive memory joined. Clones that shrank (day 15 to 85) were balanced CD4/CD8, whereas later expanders leaned CD4+. Shrinking CD4+ clones resided mostly in CM and EM, and CD8+ ones in EMRA.

With constant-segment primers, 5'RACE yielded cDNA libraries of TCR alpha and TCR beta that carried sample barcodes and UMIs. TCRdb called the 5' RACE reads again in MiXCR, with one record for every CDR3 protein. This sample carries 500,000 to 600,000 distinct CDR3 sequences, roughly 18% of them seen once, and the ten largest clones take around 11%. The sample was PBMCs or a T cell subset sorted from them (not recorded which). The V and J genes are TRBV12-3 or TRBV12-4 and TRBJ1-3; TRBD1 might be the D (5 bases). The TCR comes from an adult woman who had mild COVID-19 (a few samples of this study predate the infection). Cell type and time point are not known. The CDR3 sequence: CASSLGLGGSGNTIYF. The CDR3 coding sequence is TGTGCCAGCAGTTTAGGACTCGGGGGATCTGGAAACACCATATATTTT.